These 20 T cell receptor beta chains originate from one sample sequenced in a study of blood T cell repertoires in COVID-19. This table comes from immunoSEQ multiplex PCR, and its TCRdb copy is limited to in-frame clones, with some not included. The sample includes about 230,000 clones, approximately 85% of them seen just once. Sequences were obtained from peripheral blood. The origin of the receptors is a man between 40 and 49 years old with acute or convalescent COVID-19.

This chain links TRBV5-5 with TRBJ2-1; 8 bases match TRBD1. The CDR3 length is 15 residues. V gave up 4 bases and J gave up 3 bases; unmatched junction bases: 6. Per germline, CDR1 SGHKS and CDR2 YYEKEE (reference sequence). CDR3 amino acids: CASSGQGAHYNEQFF. CDR3 nucleotide sequence: TGTGCCAGCAGCGGGCAGGGGGCACACTACAATGAGCAGTTCTTC.

The chain is built from TRBV18 and TRBJ2-3; 8 positions agree with TRBD2. V dropped 0 bases and J dropped 0; count of bases not matched to a gene: 11. In germline, CDR1 is KGHSH, CDR2 LQKENI. This CDR3 has 19 amino acids. For the CDR3, the DNA is TGTGCCAGCTCACCACCGAGGGTAGCGGGGACTTCTAGCACAGATACGCAGTATTTT. Its translation is CASSPPRVAGTSSTDTQYF. Filled out from reference TRBV18 and TRBJ2-3, the complete variable domain reads NAGVMQNPRHLVRRRGQEARLRCSPMKGHSHVYWYRQLPEEGLKFMVYLQKENIIDESGMPKERFSAEFPKEGPSILRIQQVVRGDSAAYFCASSPPRVAGTSSTDTQYFGPGTRLTVL.

The gene calls are TRBV27 and TRBJ2-1, with D tentatively TRBD1 (5 bases). V was trimmed by 2 bases and J by 7 bases, leaving 15 bases between them. This CDR3 contains 15 residues. The germline V gene has CDR1 MNHEY and CDR2 SMNVEV (reference sequence). In DNA form, the CDR3 reads TGTGCCAGCAGTTTAAGGGGCCCAGACGCAAATGAGCAGTTCTTC. As protein: CASSLRGPDANEQFF.

The V gene is TRBV30, the J gene TRBJ2-2; the D gene is possibly TRBD2 (6 bases). V lost 6 bases, J lost 8 bases, and 22 bases lay in between. CDR1 and CDR2 (germline): GTSNPN, SVGIG (reference sequence). The CDR3 is 15 amino acids. CDR3 protein: CACMSRRGRPGELFF. CDR3 DNA sequence: TGTGCCTGTATGTCCCGGCGAGGGAGGCCGGGGGAGCTGTTTTTT.

In DNA, the CDR3 is TGTGCCAGCAGCCAAGAGGGAGTGTGGGGAAGGGAAAACACTGAAGCTTTCTTT. It encodes CASSQEGVWGRENTEAFF. This chain connects TRBV14 to TRBJ1-1; D unresolved. Germline CDR1 reads SGHDN; CDR2 reads FVKESK. Trimming shortened V by 0 bases and J by 2 bases, and 19 bases separated the two germline ends. The CDR3 spans 18 residues.

This chain uses TRBV7-2 with TRBJ2-2; D possibly corresponds to TRBD2 (6 bases). Trimming pared 2 bases from V and 4 bases from J, leaving 11 bases between. CDR1 is SGHTA and CDR2 is FQGNSA in the germline V gene. This CDR3 has 15 residues. Here the CDR3 DNA reads TGTGCCAGCAGCTTATCGAATAGCGGCACCGGGGAGCTGTTTTTT. It yields the protein CASSLSNSGTGELFF.

The V and J genes are TRBV9 and TRBJ1-3; TRBD1 agrees at 7 bases. CDR3 length: 15 amino acids. The germline V gene has CDR1 SGDLS and CDR2 YYNGEE. Trimming took 3 bases from V and 3 from J; bases not matched to a gene: 6. CDR3 in DNA: TGTGCCAGCAGCGCATTGGGGGACAGTGGAAACACCATATATTTT. Its protein product is CASSALGDSGNTIYF.

This chain links TRBV3-1 (or the pseudogene TRBV3-2) with TRBJ1-5; TRBD1 aligns across 12 bases. The V gene's germline CDR1 is LGHDT and CDR2 YNNKEL (reference sequence). V dropped 3 bases and J dropped 7; count of bases not matched to a gene: 4. This CDR3 has 15 residues. This chain's CDR3 is CASSQGQGAKQPQHF. The CDR3, as DNA: TGTGCCAGCAGCCAGGGACAGGGGGCAAAGCAGCCCCAGCATTTT.

This clone showed up just a few times. V and J are TRBV2 and TRBJ2-5; 9 bases fit TRBD2. The CDR3 spans 15 residues. The V segment lost 5 bases and the J segment 4 bases; nucleotides outside the gene matches: 8. Germline V lookup: CDR1 SNHLY, CDR2 FYNNEI. CDR3 amino acids: CASSSTGTSSETQYF. The CDR3 DNA reads as TGTGCCAGCAGTTCAACTGGGACTAGCTCAGAGACCCAGTACTTC.

In its sample, this clone was seen a few times. The chain uses TRBV4-3 and TRBJ2-3; tentatively, D is TRBD1 (5 bases). The V end was cut by 2 bases, the J end by 0 bases, with 12 bases between. Germline assignment: CDR1 LGHNA and CDR2 YSLEER. The CDR3 covers 16 residues. CDR3 sequence reads: CASSQQGKTSTDTQYF. The DNA for the CDR3 is TGCGCCAGCAGCCAACAGGGCAAAACTAGCACAGATACGCAGTATTTT.

In its sample, this clone was seen once. The gene calls are TRBV11-2 and TRBJ2-1; 10 positions match TRBD2. Germline trimming cut 5 bases from V and 6 bases from J; bases unmatched to any gene: 10. The CDR3 sequence is 16 residues long. Germline-derived CDR1 and CDR2 are SGHAT and FQNNGV. The CDR3 coding sequence is TGTGCCAGCAGCCCCAGGGAGCGGGGGGGCTCCAATGAGCAGTTCTTC. This gives the protein CASSPRERGGSNEQFF.

The V gene is TRBV24-1, the J gene TRBJ1-1; D may be TRBD1 (5 bases). Trimming removed 9 bases at V and 1 base at J, with 17 bases between. CDR3 length: 15 amino acids. The germline gives CDR1 KGHDR, CDR2 SFDVKD. This CDR3 reads CATSPGGETNTEAFF. DNA of the CDR3: TGTGCCACCTCGCCTGGGGGGGAGACGAACACTGAAGCTTTCTTT.

This clone appeared a few times. In the same sample, other DNA sequences code for this CDR3. The V and J genes are TRBV6-5 and TRBJ1-2; D perhaps matches TRBD1 (5 bases). V lost 2 bases to trimming and J lost 5 bases, with 6 bases between them. This CDR3 comprises 12 residues. CDR1 MNHEY and CDR2 SVGAGI come from the germline V gene. The CDR3 coding sequence is TGTGCCAGCAGTTACGGGGGGTATGGCTACACCTTC. This sequence encodes CASSYGGYGYTF.

The genes are TRBV5-6 and TRBJ1-3; no reliable D call. Germline V CDR1 and CDR2: SGHDT, YYEEEE. Trimming pared 4 bases from V and 4 bases from J, leaving 15 bases between. This CDR3 is 15 amino acids long. CDR3 loop: CASSGGFVGGNTIYF. The CDR3 DNA follows: TGTGCCAGCAGCGGCGGGTTCGTGGGGGGAAACACCATATATTTT.

V is TRBV30 and J is TRBJ2-5, with TRBD1 identical over 9 bases. CDR3 length: 15 amino acids. Trimming at V came to 0 bases and at J to 5 bases, leaving 7 bases not matched to a gene. The V gene's germline CDR1 is GTSNPN and CDR2 SVGIG (reference sequence). The CDR3 DNA reads TGTGCCTGGAGTGTACCCGGGACAGGGAGGGAGACCCAGTACTTC. Protein sequence: CAWSVPGTGRETQYF.

The genes are TRBV27 and TRBJ1-1; the D gene is possibly TRBD1 (5 bases). V was clipped by 10 bases and J by 1 base, with 13 bases between them. CDR3 length equals 13 residues. Germline CDR1 and CDR2: MNHEY and SMNVEV (reference sequence). CDR3 nucleotides: TGTGCCACGGGAATGGGGGGGAACACTGAAGCTTTCTTT. It encodes CATGMGGNTEAFF.

The chain combines TRBV2 with TRBJ2-5, with D perhaps matching TRBD1 (5 bases). Per the germline V gene, CDR1 is SNHLY and CDR2 is FYNNEI. The CDR3 contains 13 residues. The V gene lost 7 bases and the J gene lost 3 bases, with 12 bases spanning the gap. The CDR3 nucleotides read TGTGCCAGCACTAGAGCCAGGGAAGAGACCCAGTACTTC. This translates into CASTRAREETQYF.

The chain joins TRBV28 to TRBJ1-5; 8 positions match TRBD1. The germline gives CDR1 MDHEN, CDR2 SYDVKM. There are 14 residues in the CDR3. V lost 4 bases and J lost 1; bases outside the gene matches: 0. CDR3 loop: CASSWTGSNQPQHF. CDR3 bases: TGTGCCAGCAGTTGGACAGGGAGCAATCAGCCCCAGCATTTT.

The gene calls are TRBV2 and TRBJ2-2; TRBD2 matches at 10 bases. The CDR3 contains 15 residues. The V gene's germline CDR1 is SNHLY and CDR2 FYNNEI. With V trimmed by 6 bases and J by 7 bases, 8 bases remained unmatched. The CDR3 spells CASRMERGGNGELFF. For the CDR3, the DNA is TGTGCCAGCAGAATGGAGCGGGGGGGCAACGGGGAGCTGTTTTTT.

V usage is TRBV6-4 and J usage is TRBJ2-1, with 10 bases matching TRBD1. The junction had 6 bases not matched to a gene; V was cut back by 5 bases and J by 5 bases. CDR1 MRHNA and CDR2 SNTAGT come from the germline V gene. This CDR3 comprises 15 residues. The CDR3: CASSSGTGENNEQFF. Written as DNA, the CDR3 is TGTGCCAGCAGTTCCGGGACAGGGGAAAACAATGAGCAGTTCTTC.